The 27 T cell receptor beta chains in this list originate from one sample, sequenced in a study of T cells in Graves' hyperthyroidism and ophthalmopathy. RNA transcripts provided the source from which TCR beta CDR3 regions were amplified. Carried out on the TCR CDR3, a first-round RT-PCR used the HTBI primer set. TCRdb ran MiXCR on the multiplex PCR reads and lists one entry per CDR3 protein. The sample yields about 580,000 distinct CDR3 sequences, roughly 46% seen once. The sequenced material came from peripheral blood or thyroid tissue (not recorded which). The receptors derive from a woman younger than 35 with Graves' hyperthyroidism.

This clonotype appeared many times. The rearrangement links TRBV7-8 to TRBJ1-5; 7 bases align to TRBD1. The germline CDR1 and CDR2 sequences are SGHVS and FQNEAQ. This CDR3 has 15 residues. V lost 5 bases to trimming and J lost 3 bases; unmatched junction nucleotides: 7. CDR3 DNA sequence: TGTGCCAGCAGCCAACGGGACAGTAACAATCAGCCCCAGCATTTT. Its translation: CASSQRDSNNQPQHF.

For the CDR3, the DNA is TGTGCCAGCAGCTTCGAAGGAGGGGCCCAGTACTTC. Its translation: CASSFEGGAQYF. This rearrangement joins TRBV7-9 to TRBJ2-5; D is perhaps TRBD2 (6 bases). V shed 3 bases and J shed 9 bases, with 11 bases lying between them. Per the germline V gene, CDR1 is SEHNR and CDR2 is FQNEAQ (reference sequence). The CDR3 runs to 12 residues. Full variable domain (rest looked up from reference TRBV7-9 and TRBJ2-5): DTGVSQNPRHKITKRGQNVTFRCDPISEHNRLYWYRQTLGQGPEFLTYFQNEAQLEKSRLLSDRFSAERPKGSFSTLEIQRTEQGDSAMYLCASSFEGGAQYFGPGTRLLVL.

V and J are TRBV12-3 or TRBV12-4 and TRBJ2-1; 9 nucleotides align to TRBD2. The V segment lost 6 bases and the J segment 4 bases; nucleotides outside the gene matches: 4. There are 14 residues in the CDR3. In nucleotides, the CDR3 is TGTGCCAGCAGGGGACTAGCTCTATACAATGAGCAGTTCTTC. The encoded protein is CASRGLALYNEQFF.

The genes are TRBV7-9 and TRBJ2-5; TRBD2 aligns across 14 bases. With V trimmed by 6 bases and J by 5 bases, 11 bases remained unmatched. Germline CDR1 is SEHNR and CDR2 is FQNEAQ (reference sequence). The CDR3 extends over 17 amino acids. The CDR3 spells CASRLRLAGGFRETQYF. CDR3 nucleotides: TGTGCCAGCAGACTACGACTAGCGGGAGGGTTTCGGGAGACCCAGTACTTC.

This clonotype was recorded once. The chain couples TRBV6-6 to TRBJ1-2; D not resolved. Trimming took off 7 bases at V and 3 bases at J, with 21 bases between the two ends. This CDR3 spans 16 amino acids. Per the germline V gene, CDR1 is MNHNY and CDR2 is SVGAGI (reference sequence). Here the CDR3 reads CASTVTNLGLHYGYTF. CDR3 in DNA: TGTGCCAGCACAGTTACTAACTTGGGGTTGCACTATGGCTACACCTTC.

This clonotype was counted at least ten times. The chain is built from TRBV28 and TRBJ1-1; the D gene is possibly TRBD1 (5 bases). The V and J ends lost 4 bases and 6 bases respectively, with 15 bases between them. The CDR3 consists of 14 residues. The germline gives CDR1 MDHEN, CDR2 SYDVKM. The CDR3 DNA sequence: TGTGCCAGCAGTTCATCCCCAGGGTCCCCTGAAGCTTTCTTT. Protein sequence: CASSSSPGSPEAFF.

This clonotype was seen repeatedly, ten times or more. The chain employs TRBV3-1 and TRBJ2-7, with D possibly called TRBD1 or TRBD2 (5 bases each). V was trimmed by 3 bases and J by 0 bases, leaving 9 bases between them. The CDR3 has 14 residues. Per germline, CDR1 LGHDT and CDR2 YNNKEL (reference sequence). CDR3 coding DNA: TGTGCCAGCAGCCAGGGACGGAGCTCCTACGAGCAGTACTTC. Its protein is CASSQGRSSYEQYF.

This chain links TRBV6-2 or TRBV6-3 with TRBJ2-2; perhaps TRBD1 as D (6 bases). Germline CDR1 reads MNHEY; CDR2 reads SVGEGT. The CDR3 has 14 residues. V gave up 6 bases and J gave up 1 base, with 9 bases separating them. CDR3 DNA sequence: TGTGCCAGCAGAAACAGGGAGAACACCGGGGAGCTGTTTTTT. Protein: CASRNRENTGELFF.

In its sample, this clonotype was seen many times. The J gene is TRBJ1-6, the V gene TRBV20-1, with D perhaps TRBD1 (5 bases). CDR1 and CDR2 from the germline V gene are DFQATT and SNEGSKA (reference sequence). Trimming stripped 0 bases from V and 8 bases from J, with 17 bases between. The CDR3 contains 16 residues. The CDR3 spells CSARDPRGGTDSPLHF. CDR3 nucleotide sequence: TGCAGTGCTAGAGATCCCCGGGGAGGGACGGATTCACCCCTCCACTTT.

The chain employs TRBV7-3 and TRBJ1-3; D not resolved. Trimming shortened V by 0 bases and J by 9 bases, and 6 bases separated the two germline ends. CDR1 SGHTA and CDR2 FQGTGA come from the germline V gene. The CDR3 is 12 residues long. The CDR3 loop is CASSLTASTIYF. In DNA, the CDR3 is TGTGCCAGCAGCTTAACGGCAAGCACCATATATTTT.

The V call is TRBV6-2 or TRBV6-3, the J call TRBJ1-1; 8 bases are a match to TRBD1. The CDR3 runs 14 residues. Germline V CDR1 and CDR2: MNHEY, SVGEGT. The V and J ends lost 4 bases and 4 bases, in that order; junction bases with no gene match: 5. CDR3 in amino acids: CASSWTGSSTEAFF. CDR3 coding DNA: TGTGCCAGCAGTTGGACAGGGTCTAGCACTGAAGCTTTCTTT.

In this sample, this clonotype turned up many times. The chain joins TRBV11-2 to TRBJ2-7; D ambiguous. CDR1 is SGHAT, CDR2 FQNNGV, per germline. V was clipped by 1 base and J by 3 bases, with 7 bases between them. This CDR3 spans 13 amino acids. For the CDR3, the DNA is TGTGCCAGCAGCTTAGGATCCGACTACGAGCAGTACTTC. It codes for CASSLGSDYEQYF.

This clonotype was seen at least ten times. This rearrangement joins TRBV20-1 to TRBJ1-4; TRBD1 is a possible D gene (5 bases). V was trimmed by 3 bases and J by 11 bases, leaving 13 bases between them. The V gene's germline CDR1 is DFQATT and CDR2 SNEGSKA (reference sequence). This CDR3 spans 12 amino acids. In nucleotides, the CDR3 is TGCAGTGCTAGTCCAGATCGGGGGAAACTGTTTTTT. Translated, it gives CSASPDRGKLFF.

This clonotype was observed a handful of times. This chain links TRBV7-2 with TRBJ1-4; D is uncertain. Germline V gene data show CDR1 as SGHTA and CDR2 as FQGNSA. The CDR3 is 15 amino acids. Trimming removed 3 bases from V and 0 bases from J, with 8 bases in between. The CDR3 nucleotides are TGTGCCAGCAGCTTTTTTAGTGCAACTAATGAAAAACTGTTTTTT. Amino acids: CASSFFSATNEKLFF.

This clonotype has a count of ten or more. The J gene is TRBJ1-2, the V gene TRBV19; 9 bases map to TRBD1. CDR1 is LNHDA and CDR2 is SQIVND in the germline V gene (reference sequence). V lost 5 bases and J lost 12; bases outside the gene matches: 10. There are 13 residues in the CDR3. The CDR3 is CASSPSGTGSHTF. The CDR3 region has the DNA TGTGCCAGTAGTCCATCGGGGACAGGGTCACACACCTTC. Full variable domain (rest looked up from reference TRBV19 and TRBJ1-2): DGGITQSPKYLFRKEGQNVTLSCEQNLNHDAMYWYRQDPGQGLRLIYYSQIVNDFQKGDIAEGYSVSREKKESFPLTVTSAQKNPTAFYLCASSPSGTGSHTFGSGTRLTVV.

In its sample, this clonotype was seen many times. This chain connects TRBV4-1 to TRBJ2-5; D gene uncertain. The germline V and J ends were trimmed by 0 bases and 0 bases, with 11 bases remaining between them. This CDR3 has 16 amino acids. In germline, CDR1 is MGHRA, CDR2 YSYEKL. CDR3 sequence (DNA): TGCGCCAGCAGCCAAGATCCGACCAGGTACCAAGAGACCCAGTACTTC. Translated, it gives CASSQDPTRYQETQYF.

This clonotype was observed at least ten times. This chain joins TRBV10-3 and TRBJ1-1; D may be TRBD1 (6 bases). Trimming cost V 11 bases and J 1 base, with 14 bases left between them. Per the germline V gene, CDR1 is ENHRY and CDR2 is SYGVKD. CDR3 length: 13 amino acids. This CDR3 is CASTGAENTEAFF. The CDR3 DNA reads TGTGCCTCCACGGGGGCAGAGAACACTGAAGCTTTCTTT.

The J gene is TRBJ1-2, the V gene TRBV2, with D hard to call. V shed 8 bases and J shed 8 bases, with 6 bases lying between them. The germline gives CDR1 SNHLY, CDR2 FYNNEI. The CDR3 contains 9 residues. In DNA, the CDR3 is TGTGCCAGCGCTGGCGGCTACACCTTC. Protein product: CASAGGYTF.

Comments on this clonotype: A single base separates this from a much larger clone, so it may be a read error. The CDR3: CAISSAISTDEKLFF. The CDR3 DNA reads TGTGCCATCAGTTCCGCGATCTCGACAGATGAAAAACTGTTTTTT. This chain links TRBV10-3 with TRBJ1-4; D is possibly TRBD1 (5 bases). V was shortened by 5 bases and J by 6 bases, with 16 bases between the two germline ends. Germline V CDR1 and CDR2: ENHRY, SYGVKD. This CDR3 is built from 15 residues.

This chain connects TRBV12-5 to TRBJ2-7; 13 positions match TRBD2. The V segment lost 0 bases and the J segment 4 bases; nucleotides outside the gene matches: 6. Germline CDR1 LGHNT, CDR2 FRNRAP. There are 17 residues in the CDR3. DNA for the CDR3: TGTGCTAGTGGTTTGGTATTACTAGCGGGAGGGGAGTACGAGCAGTACTTC. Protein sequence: CASGLVLLAGGEYEQYF.

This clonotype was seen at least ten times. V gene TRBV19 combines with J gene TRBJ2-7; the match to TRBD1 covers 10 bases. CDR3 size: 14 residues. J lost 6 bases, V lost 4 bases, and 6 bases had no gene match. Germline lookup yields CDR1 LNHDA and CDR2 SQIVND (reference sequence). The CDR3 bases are TGTGCCAGTAGTACAGGGACAGGGGACTTCGAGCAGTACTTC. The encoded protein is CASSTGTGDFEQYF.

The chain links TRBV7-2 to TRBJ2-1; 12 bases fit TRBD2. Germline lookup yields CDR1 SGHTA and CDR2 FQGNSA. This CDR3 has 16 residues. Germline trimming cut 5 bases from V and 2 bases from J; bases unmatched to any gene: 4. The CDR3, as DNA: TGTGCCAGCAGCCCAAGGACTAGCGGGACCTACAATGAGCAGTTCTTC. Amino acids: CASSPRTSGTYNEQFF.

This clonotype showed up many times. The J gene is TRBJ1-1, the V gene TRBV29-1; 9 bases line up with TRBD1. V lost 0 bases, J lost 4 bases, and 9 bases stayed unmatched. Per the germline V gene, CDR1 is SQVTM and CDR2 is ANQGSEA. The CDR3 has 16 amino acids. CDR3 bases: TGCAGCGTTGAAGATCTTCTCACAGGGGGCACCACTGAAGCTTTCTTT. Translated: CSVEDLLTGGTTEAFF.

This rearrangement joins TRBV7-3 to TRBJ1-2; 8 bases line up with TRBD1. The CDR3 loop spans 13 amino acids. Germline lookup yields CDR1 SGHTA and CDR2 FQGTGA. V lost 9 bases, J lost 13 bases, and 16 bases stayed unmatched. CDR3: CASRELGQAAATF. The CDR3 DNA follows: TGTGCCAGTCGTGAGCTGGGACAGGCCGCCGCCACCTTC.

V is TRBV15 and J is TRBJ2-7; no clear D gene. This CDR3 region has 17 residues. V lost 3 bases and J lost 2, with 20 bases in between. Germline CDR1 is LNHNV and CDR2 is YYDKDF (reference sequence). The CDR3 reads CATSSQDEVASPYEQYF. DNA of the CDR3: TGTGCCACCAGCAGCCAAGATGAGGTAGCTTCCCCCTACGAGCAGTACTTC.

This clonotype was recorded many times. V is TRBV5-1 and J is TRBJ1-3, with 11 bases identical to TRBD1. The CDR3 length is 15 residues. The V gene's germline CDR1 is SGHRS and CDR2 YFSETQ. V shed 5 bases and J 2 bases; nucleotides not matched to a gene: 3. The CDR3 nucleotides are TGCGCCAGCAGTTGGACAGGGGGCGCTGGAAACACCATATATTTT. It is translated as CASSWTGGAGNTIYF.

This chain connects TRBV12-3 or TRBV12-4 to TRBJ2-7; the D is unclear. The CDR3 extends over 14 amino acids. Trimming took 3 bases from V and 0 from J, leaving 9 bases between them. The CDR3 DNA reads TGTGCCAGCAGTTTCGGCGGAATCTCCTACGAGCAGTACTTC. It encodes CASSFGGISYEQYF.